Each of the 16 T cell receptor beta chains below was sequenced from the same sample in a study of blood T cell repertoires in COVID-19. The assay was immunoSEQ multiplex PCR, and TCRdb's table has in-frame clones only and misses some. This table holds hundreds of thousands of clones, approximately 83% found once. Sequencing input: peripheral blood. Receptors originate from a man aged 40-49 years with acute or convalescent COVID-19.

CDR3 bases: TGTGCCAGCAGCTTAGGGACGAGGTGGGGACAGGCGATCTACGAGCAGTACTTC. Its translation is CASSLGTRWGQAIYEQYF. The rearrangement joins TRBV7-2 to TRBJ2-7, with 8 bases lining up with TRBD1. The CDR3 consists of 18 residues. Trimming took 1 base from V and 3 from J; bases not matched to a gene: 14. Germline V gives CDR1 SGHTA, CDR2 FQGNSA.

The CDR3 DNA reads TGTGCCAGCAGTGAGGGTTATTTGAGTCAGGCTGGCTATGGCTACACCTTC. Residues: CASSEGYLSQAGYGYTF. This sequence joins TRBV25-1 and TRBJ1-2; D gene ambiguous. Trimming removed 3 bases at V and 4 bases at J, with 21 bases between. The CDR3 sequence is 17 residues long. Germline-derived CDR1 and CDR2 are MGHDK and SYGVNS.

The count of this clone is one. CDR3 DNA: TGTGCCAGGAGGACTAGCGGGAGATGGACCCAGTACTTC. Residues: CARRTSGRWTQYF. This sequence joins TRBV2 and TRBJ2-5; TRBD2 agrees at 13 bases. The germline CDR1 and CDR2 sequences are SNHLY and FYNNEI. This CDR3 has 13 residues. J was trimmed by 7 bases and V by 9 bases; bases with no gene match: 5.

Ten or more counts support this clone. This chain uses TRBV7-9 with TRBJ2-7; D remains ambiguous. CDR3 length: 12 residues. Per germline, CDR1 SEHNR and CDR2 FQNEAQ (reference sequence). Trimming pared 3 bases from V and 3 bases from J, leaving 6 bases between. CDR3 region: CASSFTVYEQYF. The CDR3 DNA is TGTGCCAGCAGCTTCACAGTCTACGAGCAGTACTTC. The full variable domain, completed using reference TRBV7-9 and TRBJ2-7, is DTGVSQNPRHKITKRGQNVTFRCDPISEHNRLYWYRQTLGQGPEFLTYFQNEAQLEKSRLLSDRFSAERPKGSFSTLEIQRTEQGDSAMYLCASSFTVYEQYFGPGTRLTVT.

The chain employs TRBV30 and TRBJ1-5; the D is unclear. Germline V gene data show CDR1 as GTSNPN and CDR2 as SVGIG (reference sequence). V lost 0 bases and J 0 bases, leaving 12 bases between the germline ends. The CDR3 consists of 16 residues. CDR3 in DNA: TGTGCCTGGAGTGTACCAGAACGATATAGCAATCAGCCCCAGCATTTT. It specifies CAWSVPERYSNQPQHF.

A single count supports this clone. The chain couples TRBV18 to TRBJ2-1; 7 bases fit TRBD2. The ends lost 3 bases at V and 4 bases at J; junction bases unmatched: 3. The CDR3 has 14 residues. Germline-derived CDR1 and CDR2 are KGHSH and LQKENI. The CDR3: CASSPGLEYNEQFF. In DNA, the CDR3 is TGTGCCAGCTCACCCGGACTAGAGTACAATGAGCAGTTCTTC.

The chain carries TRBV9 and TRBJ2-6; D possibly corresponds to TRBD1 (5 bases). V lost 6 bases to trimming and J lost 0 bases, with 13 bases between them. The germline V gene encodes CDR1 SGDLS and CDR2 YYNGEE. The CDR3 totals 16 residues. CDR3 coding DNA: TGTGCCAGCACCCCCGACAGCTCCTCTGGGGCCAACGTCCTGACTTTC. Protein product: CASTPDSSSGANVLTF. Complete variable domain (other parts from reference TRBV9 and TRBJ2-6): DSGVTQTPKHLITATGQRVTLRCSPRSGDLSVYWYQQSLDQGLQFLIQYYNGEERAKGNILERFSAQQFPDLHSELNLSSLELGDSALYFCASTPDSSSGANVLTFGAGSRLTVL.

The chain recombines TRBV29-1 with TRBJ2-5, with 9 bases matching TRBD2. Germline CDR1 and CDR2: SQVTM and ANQGSEA. The CDR3 has 13 amino acids. The V segment lost 5 bases and the J segment 4 bases; nucleotides outside the gene matches: 5. The CDR3 DNA reads TGCAGCGTTAGTCTAGCGGGGCCAGAGACCCAGTACTTC. Encoded protein: CSVSLAGPETQYF.

This sequence joins TRBV19 and TRBJ1-1; D is unresolved. The V gene's germline CDR1 is LNHDA and CDR2 SQIVND (reference sequence). The ends were cut back, 6 bases at V and 1 base at J, with 15 bases in the middle. The CDR3 spans 15 residues. The CDR3 protein is CASSQGGRRNTEAFF. The CDR3 DNA follows: TGTGCCAGTAGCCAAGGAGGCAGAAGGAACACTGAAGCTTTCTTT.

The J gene is TRBJ2-1, the V gene TRBV5-1; TRBD1 matches 10 bases. Germline CDR1 and CDR2: SGHRS and YFSETQ. Trimming took 4 bases from V and 7 from J; bases not matched to a gene: 5. CDR3 length equals 14 residues. As DNA, the CDR3 is TGCGCCAGCAGCCTGGACAGGGGGGTTAATGAGCAGTTCTTC. It translates to CASSLDRGVNEQFF.

The genes are TRBV10-3 and TRBJ2-3; the D gene is possibly TRBD1 (5 bases). Germline V gene lookup returns CDR1 ENHRY and CDR2 SYGVKD. The V end was cut by 0 bases, the J end by 2 bases, with 6 bases between. The CDR3 runs to 14 residues. The CDR3 loop reads CAISESGATDTQYF. The CDR3 DNA follows: TGTGCCATCAGTGAGTCAGGGGCCACAGATACGCAGTATTTT.

This clone was counted between two and nine times. The chain has TRBV6-5 and TRBJ1-5, with a weak D call TRBD1 (5 bases). The CDR3 consists of 12 residues. Trimming stripped 6 bases from V and 7 bases from J, with 10 bases between. Germline-derived CDR1 and CDR2 are MNHEY and SVGAGI. As DNA, the CDR3 is TGTGCCAGCAGCTTCCCAGGGCAGCCCCAGCATTTT. Its protein is CASSFPGQPQHF.

In its sample, this clone was seen once. The gene calls are TRBV9 and TRBJ2-1; 9 bases are shared with TRBD2. The CDR3 length is 16 residues. V lost 0 bases, J lost 7 bases, and 8 bases stayed unmatched. CDR1 and CDR2 (germline): SGDLS, YYNGEE. The chain's CDR3 is CASSVGYSGSKNEQFF. DNA of the CDR3: TGTGCCAGCAGCGTAGGCTATAGCGGGAGTAAAAATGAGCAGTTCTTC.

The gene calls are TRBV2 and TRBJ1-2; 8 bases align to TRBD1. V gave up 5 bases and J gave up 4 bases; unmatched junction bases: 6. The CDR3 has 14 residues. The V gene's germline CDR1 is SNHLY and CDR2 FYNNEI. CDR3 sequence (DNA): TGTGCCAGCAGTCAGACAGGGGTTAGCTATGGCTACACCTTC. It yields the protein CASSQTGVSYGYTF.

Only a few counts were recorded for this clone. The rearrangement links TRBV9 to TRBJ1-1, with 8 bases identical to TRBD1. The CDR3 consists of 13 residues. CDR1 is SGDLS and CDR2 is YYNGEE in the germline V gene. V trimming: 4 bases; J trimming: 4 bases; junction bases outside the gene matches: 3. CDR3 nucleotide sequence: TGTGCCAGCAGCATAACAGGGGGCACTGAAGCTTTCTTT. Amino acids: CASSITGGTEAFF.

The chain uses TRBV10-3 and TRBJ2-1; tentative D call: TRBD1 (6 bases). CDR1 is ENHRY and CDR2 is SYGVKD in the germline V gene. Trimming took off 6 bases at V and 5 bases at J, with 11 bases between the two ends. CDR3 length equals 13 residues. CDR3 bases: TGTGCCATCAGCATACAGGGAAACAATGAGCAGTTCTTC. Amino acid sequence: CAISIQGNNEQFF.